The next 24 T cell receptor beta chains were all read from a single sample in a study of Graves' ophthalmopathy and Graves' hyperthyroidism. The sequenced template was RNA, covering the TCR beta CDR3 region. RT-PCR was first run with HTBI primers, then multiplex PCR in a second round. TCRdb reanalysed the multiplex PCR reads using MiXCR and keeps one entry per CDR3 protein. The top ten hold less than 30% of the sample, which has about 16,000 distinct CDR3 sequences, 46% seen once. Sequencing was performed on peripheral blood. All receptors come from a woman aged 40 to 50 with stable Graves' hyperthyroidism.

In this sample, this clonotype is medium-sized. The V gene is TRBV2, the J gene TRBJ2-7; the D is unclear. Deletions cut 3 bases from V and 3 bases from J, with 12 bases between. The CDR3 extends over 14 amino acids. Germline CDR1 SNHLY, CDR2 FYNNEI. Here the CDR3 DNA reads TGTGCCAGCAGTGATCTCCGCTATAACTACGAGCAGTACTTC. It yields the protein CASSDLRYNYEQYF.

In this sample, this clonotype is medium-sized. The chain links TRBV14 to TRBJ2-5; perhaps TRBD2 as D (6 bases). This CDR3 comprises 12 residues. Between the trimmed V and J ends, which lost 4 bases and 5 bases, there was a span of 8 bases. Germline V gene lookup returns CDR1 SGHDN and CDR2 FVKESK. CDR3 amino acids: CASSRGRETQYF. As DNA, the CDR3 is TGTGCCAGCAGCCGGGGGAGGGAGACCCAGTACTTC.

Worth noting for this clonotype: Since a much larger clone is just one base distant, this may be a read error. The chain carries TRBV20-1 and TRBJ2-1, with 7 bases identical to TRBD2. The V segment lost 0 bases and the J segment 10 bases; nucleotides outside the gene matches: 15. Germline values: CDR1 DFQATT, CDR2 SNEGSKA (reference sequence). This CDR3 has 16 amino acids. CDR3 DNA: TGCAGTGCTAGAGATCCCCGCGGGAGAATCGTGGAGGAGCAGTTCTTC. Translated: CSARDPRGRIVEEQFF.

By share, this clonotype counts as medium-sized (0.01 to 0.1%). V gene TRBV10-3 combines with J gene TRBJ2-7, with TRBD2 matching over 9 bases. With 9 bases clipped from V and 1 base from J, the junction kept 7 bases outside the gene matches. The germline CDR1 and CDR2 sequences are ENHRY and SYGVKD. The length of the CDR3 is 14 residues. The CDR3 loop reads CAICPGLASYEQYF. The CDR3 nucleotides are TGTGCCATTTGTCCGGGACTAGCTTCCTACGAGCAGTACTTC.

This clonotype appeared many times. The V and J genes are TRBV5-8 and TRBJ2-1; D is uncertain. The ends were cut back, 0 bases at V and 9 bases at J, with 10 bases in the middle. The CDR3 has 13 residues. Germline V gives CDR1 SGHTS, CDR2 YDEGEE. CDR3 sequence (DNA): TGTGCCAGCAGCTTGGCTTACGGTCTTGAGCAGTTCTTC. It specifies CASSLAYGLEQFF. The full variable domain, rest sourced from reference TRBV5-8 and TRBJ2-1, is EAGVTQSPTHLIKTRGQQATLRCSPISGHTSVYWYQQALGLGLQFLLWYDEGEERNRGNFPPRFSGRQFPNYSSELNVNALELEDSALYLCASSLAYGLEQFFGPGTRLTVL.

Worth noting for this clonotype: This may come from a read error, since a much larger clone is one base off. The chain recombines TRBV11-1 with TRBJ2-7; D assignment may be TRBD1 or TRBD2 (5 bases each). Germline CDR1 reads SGHAT; CDR2 reads FQDESV (reference sequence). The CDR3 covers 15 residues. CDR3 in DNA: TGTGCCAGCAGCCTAACCCCCGGGACGAGCTACGGGCAGTACTTC. This codes for CASSLTPGTSYGQYF.

The sample holds a few counts of this clonotype. J is TRBJ2-5 and V is TRBV5-1; 8 bases map to TRBD1. V lost 4 bases to trimming and J lost 5 bases; unmatched junction nucleotides: 16. Germline lookup yields CDR1 SGHRS and CDR2 YFSETQ. The CDR3 length is 17 residues. CDR3 nucleotides: TGCGCCAGCAGCCCCACCGGACAGGGATTTTCTGCGGAGACCCAGTACTTC. It codes for CASSPTGQGFSAETQYF.

The CDR3 coding sequence is TGTGCCATCAGTGAGTCGGTAGATACGCAGTATTTT. Translation gives CAISESVDTQYF. V usage is TRBV10-3 and J usage is TRBJ2-3; D is uncertain. Germline loops: CDR1 ENHRY, CDR2 SYGVKD. Trimming pared 0 bases from V and 5 bases from J, leaving 3 bases between. This CDR3 contains 12 residues.

The gene calls are TRBV5-1 and TRBJ1-6, with 7 bases identical to TRBD1. The CDR3 loop spans 19 amino acids. Germline V gives CDR1 SGHRS, CDR2 YFSETQ. V lost 4 bases and J lost 2; bases outside the gene matches: 15. The CDR3 coding sequence is TGCGCCAGCAGCCCAGCGGGGGTAGTGGGGACAGCCTATAATTCACCCCTCCACTTT. Amino acid sequence: CASSPAGVVGTAYNSPLHF.

CDR3: CSAIRTGGSYEQYF. In nucleotides, the CDR3 is TGCAGTGCCATTAGGACAGGGGGCTCCTACGAGCAGTACTTC. The chain joins TRBV20-1 to TRBJ2-7, with TRBD1 matching over 10 bases. This CDR3 spans 14 amino acids. V was clipped by 6 bases and J by 0 bases; unmatched bases: 5. Germline values: CDR1 DFQATT, CDR2 SNEGSKA (reference sequence).

By share, this clonotype ranks as medium-sized. V and J are TRBV10-3 and TRBJ2-3, with TRBD2 matching 8 bases. Germline loops: CDR1 ENHRY, CDR2 SYGVKD. Losses at the gene ends were 1 base for V and 0 bases for J; bases not matched to a gene: 3. The CDR3 has 16 amino acids. The CDR3 region is CAISELSGGSTDTQYF. CDR3 in DNA: TGTGCCATCAGTGAGTTAAGCGGGGGCAGCACAGATACGCAGTATTTT.

This clonotype was recorded a few times. This sequence joins TRBV6-5 and TRBJ2-1; TRBD2 matches 10 bases. J gave up 4 bases and V 5 bases, and 8 bases lay outside the gene matches. The germline V gene encodes CDR1 MNHEY and CDR2 SVGAGI. The CDR3 covers 16 residues. The CDR3 DNA reads as TGTGCCAGCAGTAGTCCGGGACTAGCGAATTACAATGAGCAGTTCTTC. Translated, it gives CASSSPGLANYNEQFF.

The J gene is TRBJ2-3, the V gene TRBV10-3; 11 nucleotides align to TRBD2. There are 15 residues in the CDR3. V shed 5 bases and J 4 bases; nucleotides not matched to a gene: 5. CDR1 is ENHRY, CDR2 SYGVKD, per germline. CDR3 protein: CAISTSGSRADTQYF. The DNA of the CDR3 is TGTGCCATCAGTACTAGCGGGAGTAGAGCAGATACGCAGTATTTT.

The chain couples TRBV6-2 or TRBV6-3 to TRBJ2-1; 10 bases align to TRBD1. Trimming cost V 5 bases and J 10 bases; bases outside gene matches: 11. This CDR3 comprises 15 residues. Per germline, CDR1 MNHEY and CDR2 SVGEGT. The CDR3 is CASSGGTGEVEEQFF. The CDR3 region has the DNA TGTGCCAGCAGTGGGGGGACAGGGGAGGTAGAAGAGCAGTTCTTC.

This clonotype turned up a few times. J is TRBJ2-1 and V is TRBV30, with D perhaps TRBD1 or TRBD2 (6 bases each). The ends were cut back, 4 bases at V and 4 bases at J, with 14 bases in the middle. Germline assignment: CDR1 GTSNPN and CDR2 SVGIG (reference sequence). The CDR3 spans 14 residues. The CDR3 here is CAWTKGEAYNEQFF. DNA of the CDR3: TGTGCCTGGACTAAGGGGGAGGCTTACAATGAGCAGTTCTTC.

This clonotype is medium-sized. The chain recombines TRBV15 with TRBJ1-5, with D unclear. Germline CDR1 and CDR2: LNHNV and YYDKDF (reference sequence). Trimming removed 0 bases from V and 4 bases from J, with 4 bases in between. The CDR3 sequence is 13 residues long. The CDR3 protein is CATSREVNQPQHF. CDR3 bases: TGTGCCACCAGCAGAGAGGTTAATCAGCCCCAGCATTTT. The variable domain in full, completed from reference TRBV15 and TRBJ1-5, reads DAMVIQNPRYQVTQFGKPVTLSCSQTLNHNVMYWYQQKSSQAPKLLFHYYDKDFNNEADTPDNFQSRRPNTSFCFLDIRSPGLGDTAMYLCATSREVNQPQHFGDGTRLSIL.

This clonotype appeared many times. This chain connects TRBV6-6 to TRBJ2-3; no definite D call. CDR1 is MNHNY and CDR2 is SVGAGI in the germline V gene (reference sequence). This CDR3 contains 14 residues. V was shortened by 4 bases and J by 0 bases, with 8 bases between the two germline ends. The CDR3 coding sequence is TGTGCCAGCAGTTCACAGTTGAGCACAGATACGCAGTATTTT. Its protein is CASSSQLSTDTQYF.

The chain employs TRBV20-1 and TRBJ1-5, with TRBD1 matching 9 bases. The CDR3 has 16 amino acids. Germline V gives CDR1 DFQATT, CDR2 SNEGSKA (reference sequence). V lost 5 bases to trimming and J lost 4 bases; unmatched junction nucleotides: 12. As DNA, the CDR3 is TGCAGTGCTCCTCGACAGGGGGGAAGTGGTAATCAGCCCCAGCATTTT. Protein sequence: CSAPRQGGSGNQPQHF.

The chain carries TRBV9 and TRBJ2-7; D is perhaps TRBD2 (6 bases). In germline, CDR1 is SGDLS, CDR2 YYNGEE. The CDR3 runs 15 residues. Trimming stripped 3 bases from V and 5 bases from J, with 18 bases between. Here the CDR3 reads CASSATGDTIDEQYF. CDR3 nucleotides: TGTGCCAGCAGCGCAACGGGGGATACGATTGACGAGCAGTACTTC.

The rearrangement links TRBV3-1 to TRBJ2-1; D possibly corresponds to TRBD2 (6 bases). Trimming shortened V by 0 bases and J by 3 bases, and 15 bases separated the two germline ends. CDR3 size: 17 residues. Germline CDR1 reads LGHDT; CDR2 reads YNNKEL (reference sequence). This CDR3 reads CASSQDRWGRIYNEQFF. In DNA form, the CDR3 reads TGTGCCAGCAGCCAAGATCGTTGGGGGAGGATCTACAATGAGCAGTTCTTC.

This clonotype was seen at least ten times. This chain joins TRBV2 and TRBJ2-7; TRBD2 aligns across 9 bases. Trimming removed 8 bases from V and 0 bases from J; junction bases left unmatched: 14. The germline V gene encodes CDR1 SNHLY and CDR2 FYNNEI. The CDR3 sequence is 17 residues long. The CDR3 nucleotides are TGTGCCAGCGAGGGTGCTAGCGGGGTTGAAAGCTCCTACGAGCAGTACTTC. Amino acid sequence: CASEGASGVESSYEQYF.

This clonotype came up many times. The gene calls are TRBV6-4 and TRBJ2-1, with unresolved D. V was cut by 0 bases and J by 7 bases, with 7 bases left in between. Germline assignment: CDR1 MRHNA and CDR2 SNTAGT. The CDR3 extends over 13 amino acids. The CDR3 nucleotides read TGTGCCAGCAGTGACTCGAATGAGAATGAGCAGTTCTTC. Translation: CASSDSNENEQFF.

This clonotype was recorded at least ten times. The chain couples TRBV6-4 to TRBJ2-3; 7 nucleotides align to TRBD1. The CDR3 loop spans 14 amino acids. CDR1 is MRHNA, CDR2 SNTAGT, per germline. J gave up 3 bases and V 3 bases, and 3 bases lay outside the gene matches. CDR3 region: CASSEQGTTDTQYF. As DNA, the CDR3 is TGTGCCAGCAGTGAACAGGGGACAACAGATACGCAGTATTTT.

The chain is built from TRBV19 and TRBJ1-6; a possible D gene is TRBD1 (5 bases). Germline V gene sequence: CDR1 LNHDA, CDR2 SQIVND (reference sequence). There are 14 residues in the CDR3. The ends were cut back, 10 bases at V and 9 bases at J, with 19 bases in the middle. The CDR3 protein is CATSPGPSRSPLHF. DNA for the CDR3: TGTGCCACTTCGCCGGGACCCTCGCGTTCACCCCTCCACTTT.